This T cell receptor beta chain stems from a study of T cells in Graves' hyperthyroidism and ophthalmopathy. Germline values: CDR1 MDHEN, CDR2 SYDVKM. V shed 3 bases and J 1 base; nucleotides not matched to a gene: 10. The CDR3 consists of 18 residues. Researchers took RNA transcripts and amplified the TCR beta CDR3 regions from them. A set of HTBI primers served as the primers for a first-round RT-PCR of the TCR CDR3. TCRdb ran MiXCR on the multiplex PCR reads and lists one entry per CDR3 protein. The sample consists of about 640,000 distinct CDR3 sequences, less than 25% of them appearing once. At least 3 on the Clinical Activity Score was recorded for ophthalmopathy patients, who also had NOSPECS grade at least 4 and duration under 3 months. Thyroid ultrasound and orbital computed tomography, with clinical symptoms and serum thyroxine and TRAb, informed diagnoses. At least ten counts were recorded for this clonotype.

The chain carries TRBV28 and TRBJ2-5, with 11 nucleotides matching TRBD2. The sequence came from a man in his thirties or forties with Graves' ophthalmopathy. The sample taken for sequencing was blood. The CDR3 loop is CASSLPAGLAEAQETQYF. DNA of the CDR3: TGTGCCAGCAGTTTGCCCGCGGGACTAGCGGAAGCCCAAGAGACCCAGTACTTC.